At least ten counts were recorded for the clone carrying this TCR beta chain. The antigen is undetermined. Used for diagnoses were clinical symptoms, serum thyroxine and TRAb, thyroid ultrasound and orbital computed tomography. The PBMCs were sourced from fresh peripheral blood (about 9.6 ml). TCR beta CDR3 region amplification was performed from RNA transcripts. With the HTBI primer set, the TCR CDR3 went through a first round of RT-PCR. TCRdb re-called the multiplex PCR reads through MiXCR, storing one row per CDR3 protein. Of hundreds of thousands of distinct CDR3 sequences in the sample, around 13% are singletons; the top ten hold more than 8.5%. Deletions cut 0 bases from V and 2 bases from J, with 17 bases between. Germline CDR1 reads SEHNR; CDR2 reads FQNEAQ (reference sequence). CDR3 size: 18 residues. This entry is derived from a study of T cells in Graves' hyperthyroidism and ophthalmopathy. Study-wide results and limits: A model using 13 V-J features told ophthalmopathy apart from stable hyperthyroidism. Most expanded thyroid clonotypes above 0.001 also appeared in blood.

The sequenced sample consisted of blood. This TCR derives from a young woman with Graves' hyperthyroidism. The J gene is TRBJ2-1, the V gene TRBV7-9, with D unresolved. The CDR3: CASSLAFLAGLTYNEQFF. CDR3 nucleotide sequence: TGTGCCAGCAGCTTAGCGTTCTTAGCCGGCCTAACCTACAATGAGCAGTTCTTC. The variable domain in full, completed from reference TRBV7-9 and TRBJ2-1, reads DTGVSQNPRHKITKRGQNVTFRCDPISEHNRLYWYRQTLGQGPEFLTYFQNEAQLEKSRLLSDRFSAERPKGSFSTLEIQRTEQGDSAMYLCASSLAFLAGLTYNEQFFGPGTRLTVL.